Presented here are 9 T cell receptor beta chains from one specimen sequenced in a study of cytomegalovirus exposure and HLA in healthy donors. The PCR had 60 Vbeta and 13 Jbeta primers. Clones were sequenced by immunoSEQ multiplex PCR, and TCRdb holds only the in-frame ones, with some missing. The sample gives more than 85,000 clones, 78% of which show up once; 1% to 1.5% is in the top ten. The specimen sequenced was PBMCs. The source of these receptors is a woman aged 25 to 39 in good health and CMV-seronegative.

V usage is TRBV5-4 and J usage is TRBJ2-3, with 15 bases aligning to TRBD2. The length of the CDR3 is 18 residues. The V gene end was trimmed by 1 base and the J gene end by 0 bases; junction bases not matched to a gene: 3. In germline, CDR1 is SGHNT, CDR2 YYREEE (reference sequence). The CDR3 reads CASSLSGLAGGSTDTQYF. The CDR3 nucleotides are TGTGCCAGCAGCTTGTCAGGACTAGCGGGAGGGAGCACAGATACGCAGTATTTT.

In DNA, the CDR3 is TGCGCCAGCAGCCAACAACGACAGCCGACTAATGAAAAACTGTTTTTT. Protein product: CASSQQRQPTNEKLFF. V usage is TRBV4-1 and J usage is TRBJ1-4; the D gene is possibly TRBD1 (5 bases). The germline gives CDR1 MGHRA, CDR2 YSYEKL. V lost 2 bases and J 2 bases, leaving 12 bases between the germline ends. This CDR3 has 16 residues.

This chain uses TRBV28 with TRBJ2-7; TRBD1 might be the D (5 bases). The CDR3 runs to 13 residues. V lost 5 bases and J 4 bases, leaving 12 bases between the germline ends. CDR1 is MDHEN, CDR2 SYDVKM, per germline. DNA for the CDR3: TGTGCCAGCAGTACCTCCCCAGGGTACGAGCAGTACTTC. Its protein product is CASSTSPGYEQYF. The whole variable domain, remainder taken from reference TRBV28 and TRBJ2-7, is DVKVTQSSRYLVKRTGEKVFLECVQDMDHENMFWYRQDPGLGLRLIYFSYDVKMKEKGDIPEGYSVSREKKERFSLILESASTNQTSMYLCASSTSPGYEQYFGPGTRLTVT.

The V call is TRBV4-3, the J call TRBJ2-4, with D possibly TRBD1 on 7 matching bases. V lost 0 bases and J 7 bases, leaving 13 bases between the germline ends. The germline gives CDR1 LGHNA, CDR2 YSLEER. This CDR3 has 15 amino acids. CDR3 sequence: CASSQERQGGNIQYF. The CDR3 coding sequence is TGCGCCAGCAGCCAAGAACGGCAGGGGGGTAACATTCAGTACTTC.

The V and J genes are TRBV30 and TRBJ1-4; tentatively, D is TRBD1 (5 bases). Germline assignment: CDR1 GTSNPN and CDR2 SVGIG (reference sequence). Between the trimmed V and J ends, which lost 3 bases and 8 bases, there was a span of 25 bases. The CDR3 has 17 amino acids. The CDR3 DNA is TGTGCCTGGAGCCTTACGGAGGGGAGGGGAAATCGCGAAAAACTGTTTTTT. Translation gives CAWSLTEGRGNREKLFF.

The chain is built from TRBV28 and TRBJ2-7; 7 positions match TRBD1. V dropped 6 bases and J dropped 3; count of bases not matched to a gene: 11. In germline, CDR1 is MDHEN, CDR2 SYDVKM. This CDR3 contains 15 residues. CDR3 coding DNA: TGTGCCAGCAGACCCCTGACCGGGACAGACTACGAGCAGTACTTC. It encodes CASRPLTGTDYEQYF.

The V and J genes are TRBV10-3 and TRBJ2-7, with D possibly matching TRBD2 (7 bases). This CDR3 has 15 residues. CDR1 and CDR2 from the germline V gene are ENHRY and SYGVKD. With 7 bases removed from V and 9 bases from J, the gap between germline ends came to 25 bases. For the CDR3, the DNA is TGTGCCATCAAGCCCGGGGGGCTAGCGGACCCTGGGCAGTACTTC. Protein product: CAIKPGGLADPGQYF.

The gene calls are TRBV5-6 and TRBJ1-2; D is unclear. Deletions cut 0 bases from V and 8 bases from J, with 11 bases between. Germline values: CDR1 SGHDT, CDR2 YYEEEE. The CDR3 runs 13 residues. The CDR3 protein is CASSLAGPGGYTF. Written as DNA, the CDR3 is TGTGCCAGCAGCTTGGCAGGCCCTGGGGGCTACACCTTC.

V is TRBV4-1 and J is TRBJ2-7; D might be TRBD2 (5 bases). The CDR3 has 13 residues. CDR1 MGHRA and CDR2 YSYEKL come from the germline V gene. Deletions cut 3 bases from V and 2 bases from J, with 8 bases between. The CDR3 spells CASSQRAAYEQYF. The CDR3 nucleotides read TGCGCCAGCAGCCAGCGGGCCGCCTACGAGCAGTACTTC.